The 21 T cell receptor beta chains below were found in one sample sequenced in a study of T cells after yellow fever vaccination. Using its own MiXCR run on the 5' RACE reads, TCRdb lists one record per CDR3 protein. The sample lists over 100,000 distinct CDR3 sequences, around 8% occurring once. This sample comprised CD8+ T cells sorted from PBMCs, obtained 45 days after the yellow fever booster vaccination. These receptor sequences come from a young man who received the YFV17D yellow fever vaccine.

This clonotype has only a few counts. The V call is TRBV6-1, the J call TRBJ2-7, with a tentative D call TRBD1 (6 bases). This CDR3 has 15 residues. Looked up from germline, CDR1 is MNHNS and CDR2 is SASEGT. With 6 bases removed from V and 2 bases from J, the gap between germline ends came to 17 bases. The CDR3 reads CASSPRGLSTYEQYF. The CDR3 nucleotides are TGTGCCAGCAGCCCCAGGGGTCTATCTACCTACGAGCAGTACTTC.

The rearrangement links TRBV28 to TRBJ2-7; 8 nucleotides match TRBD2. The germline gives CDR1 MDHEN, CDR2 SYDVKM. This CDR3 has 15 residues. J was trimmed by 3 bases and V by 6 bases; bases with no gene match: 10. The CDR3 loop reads CASRTPGTRGYEQYF. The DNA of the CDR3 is TGTGCCAGCAGGACTCCCGGGACTAGGGGCTACGAGCAGTACTTC.

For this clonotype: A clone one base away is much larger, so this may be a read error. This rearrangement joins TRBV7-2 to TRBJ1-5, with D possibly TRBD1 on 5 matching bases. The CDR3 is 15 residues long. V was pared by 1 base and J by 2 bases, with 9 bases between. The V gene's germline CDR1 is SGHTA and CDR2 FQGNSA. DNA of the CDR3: TGTGCCAGCAGCTTAGTCGGGGACCGCAATCAGCCCCAGCATTTT. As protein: CASSLVGDRNQPQHF.

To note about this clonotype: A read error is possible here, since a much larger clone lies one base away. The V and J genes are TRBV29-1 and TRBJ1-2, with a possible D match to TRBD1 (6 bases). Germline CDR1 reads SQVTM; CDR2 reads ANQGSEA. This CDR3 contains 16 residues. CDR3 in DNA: TGCAGCCTTGAAGGGGGGGCAGGGCCTGGGGGATATCGCTACACCTTC. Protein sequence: CSLEGGAGPGGYRYTF.

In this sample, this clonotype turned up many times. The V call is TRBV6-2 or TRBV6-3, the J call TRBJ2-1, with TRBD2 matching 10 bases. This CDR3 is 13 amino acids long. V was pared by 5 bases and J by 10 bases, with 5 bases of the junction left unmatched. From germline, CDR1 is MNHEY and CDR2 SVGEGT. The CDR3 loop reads CASSLAGAGEQFF. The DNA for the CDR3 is TGTGCCAGCAGTCTAGCGGGAGCGGGGGAGCAGTTCTTC.

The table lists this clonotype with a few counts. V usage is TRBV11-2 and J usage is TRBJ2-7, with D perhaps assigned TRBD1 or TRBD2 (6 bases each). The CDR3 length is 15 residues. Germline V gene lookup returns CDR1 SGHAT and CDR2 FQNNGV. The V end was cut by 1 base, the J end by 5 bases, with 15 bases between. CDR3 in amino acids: CASSLGRGTPHEQYF. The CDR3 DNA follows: TGTGCCAGCAGCTTAGGGAGGGGGACCCCACACGAGCAGTACTTC.

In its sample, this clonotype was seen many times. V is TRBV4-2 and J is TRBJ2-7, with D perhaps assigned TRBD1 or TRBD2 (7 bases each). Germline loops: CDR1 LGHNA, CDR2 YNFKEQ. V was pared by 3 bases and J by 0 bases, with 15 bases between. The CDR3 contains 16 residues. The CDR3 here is CASSHRGGAVSYEQYF. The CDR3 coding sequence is TGTGCCAGCAGCCACAGGGGGGGAGCGGTCTCCTACGAGCAGTACTTC.

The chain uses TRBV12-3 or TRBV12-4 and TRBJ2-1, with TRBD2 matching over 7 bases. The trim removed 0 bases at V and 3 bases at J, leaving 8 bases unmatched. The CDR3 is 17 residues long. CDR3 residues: CASSLASGGTDYNEQFF. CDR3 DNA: TGTGCCAGCAGTTTAGCGTCGGGGGGAACGGACTACAATGAGCAGTTCTTC.

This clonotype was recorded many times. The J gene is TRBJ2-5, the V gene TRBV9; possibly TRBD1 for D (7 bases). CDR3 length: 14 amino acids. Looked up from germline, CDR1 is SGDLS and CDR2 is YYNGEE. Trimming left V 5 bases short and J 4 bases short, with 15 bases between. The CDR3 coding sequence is TGTGCCAGCAGTGGAGGGGGCGCCGGAGAGACCCAGTACTTC. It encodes CASSGGGAGETQYF.

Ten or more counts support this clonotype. The CDR3 loop reads CASSRTGRSYNEQFF. CDR3 nucleotides: TGTGCCAGCAGCCGGACAGGGCGGTCCTACAATGAGCAGTTCTTC. The chain links TRBV7-9 to TRBJ2-1; TRBD1 aligns across 8 bases. The germline V gene encodes CDR1 SEHNR and CDR2 FQNEAQ (reference sequence). This CDR3 has 15 amino acids. Trimming removed 5 bases from V and 1 base from J; junction bases left unmatched: 4.

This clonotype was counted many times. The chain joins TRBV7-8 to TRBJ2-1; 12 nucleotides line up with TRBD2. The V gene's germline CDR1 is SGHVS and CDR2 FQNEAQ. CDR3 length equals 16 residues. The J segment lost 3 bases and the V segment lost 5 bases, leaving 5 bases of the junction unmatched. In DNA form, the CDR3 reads TGTGCCAGCAGCCCTCGGGGACTAGCGGGCTACAATGAGCAGTTCTTC. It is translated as CASSPRGLAGYNEQFF.

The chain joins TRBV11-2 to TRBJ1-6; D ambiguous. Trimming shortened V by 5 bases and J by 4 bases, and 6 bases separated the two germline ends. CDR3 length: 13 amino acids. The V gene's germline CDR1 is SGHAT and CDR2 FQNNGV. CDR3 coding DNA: TGTGCCAGCAGCGCGCCGTATAATTCACCCCTCCACTTT. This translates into CASSAPYNSPLHF.

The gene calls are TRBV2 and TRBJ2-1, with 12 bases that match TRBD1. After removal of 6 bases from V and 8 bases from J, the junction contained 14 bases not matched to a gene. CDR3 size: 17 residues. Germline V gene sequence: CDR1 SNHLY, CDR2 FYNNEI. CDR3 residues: CASREILGQGAGDEQFF. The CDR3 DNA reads TGTGCCAGCAGGGAGATACTGGGACAGGGGGCTGGCGATGAGCAGTTCTTC.

For the CDR3, the DNA is TGTGCCAGCAGTTACTCACAGGGGGCGATGGGGGCCAACGTCCTGACTTTC. Its protein product is CASSYSQGAMGANVLTF. This rearrangement joins TRBV6-5 to TRBJ2-6; 9 bases are shared with TRBD1. The germline V gene encodes CDR1 MNHEY and CDR2 SVGAGI. V was pared by 0 bases and J by 4 bases, with 4 bases of the junction left unmatched. CDR3 length equals 17 residues.

This CDR3 is CASRTLRSEKLFF. The DNA for the CDR3 is TGTGCCAGCCGGACTCTCAGGAGTGAAAAACTGTTTTTT. The chain recombines TRBV27 with TRBJ1-4; D gene unclear. CDR1 and CDR2 (germline): MNHEY, SMNVEV (reference sequence). Trimming took off 8 bases at V and 7 bases at J, with 14 bases between the two ends. The CDR3 totals 13 residues.

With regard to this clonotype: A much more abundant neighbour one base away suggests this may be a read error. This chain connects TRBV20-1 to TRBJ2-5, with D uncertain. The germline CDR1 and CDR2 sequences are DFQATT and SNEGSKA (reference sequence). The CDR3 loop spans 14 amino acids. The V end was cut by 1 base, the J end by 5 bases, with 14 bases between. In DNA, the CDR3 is TGCAGTGCTAGAGGTCGGGTGAACAGTGAGACCCAGTACTTC. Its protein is CSARGRVNSETQYF.

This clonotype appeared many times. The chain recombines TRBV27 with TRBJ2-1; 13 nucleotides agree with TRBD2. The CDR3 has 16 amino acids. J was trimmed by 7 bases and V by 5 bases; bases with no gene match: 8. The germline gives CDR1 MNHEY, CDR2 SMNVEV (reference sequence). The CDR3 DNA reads TGTGCCAGCAGTCCTTGGACTAGCGGGAGTAATAATGAGCAGTTCTTC. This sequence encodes CASSPWTSGSNNEQFF.

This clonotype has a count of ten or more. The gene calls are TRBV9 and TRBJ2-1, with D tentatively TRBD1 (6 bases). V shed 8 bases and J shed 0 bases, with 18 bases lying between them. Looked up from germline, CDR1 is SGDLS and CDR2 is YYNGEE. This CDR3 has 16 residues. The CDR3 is CASARGHTGSYNEQFF. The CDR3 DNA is TGTGCCAGTGCCCGGGGACACACGGGCTCCTACAATGAGCAGTTCTTC.

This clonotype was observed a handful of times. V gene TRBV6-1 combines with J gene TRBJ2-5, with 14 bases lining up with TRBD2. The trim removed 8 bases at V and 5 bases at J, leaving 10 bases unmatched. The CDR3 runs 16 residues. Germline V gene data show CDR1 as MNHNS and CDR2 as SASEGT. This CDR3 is CASLPGLAGGSETQYF. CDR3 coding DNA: TGTGCCAGCCTCCCCGGACTAGCGGGAGGTTCGGAGACCCAGTACTTC.

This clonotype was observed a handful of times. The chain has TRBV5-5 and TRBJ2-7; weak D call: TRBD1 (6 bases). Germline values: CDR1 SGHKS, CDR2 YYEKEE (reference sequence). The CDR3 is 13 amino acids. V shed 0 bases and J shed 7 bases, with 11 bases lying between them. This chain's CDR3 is CASSLDRVVEQYF. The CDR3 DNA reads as TGTGCCAGCAGCTTGGACAGGGTTGTAGAGCAGTACTTC.

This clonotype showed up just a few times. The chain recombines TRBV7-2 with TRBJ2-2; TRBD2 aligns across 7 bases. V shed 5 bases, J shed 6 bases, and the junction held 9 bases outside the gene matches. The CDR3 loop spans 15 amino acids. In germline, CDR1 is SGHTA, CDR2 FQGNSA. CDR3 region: CASSPSGNYPGELFF. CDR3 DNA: TGTGCCAGCAGCCCAAGCGGGAATTACCCCGGGGAGCTGTTTTTT.